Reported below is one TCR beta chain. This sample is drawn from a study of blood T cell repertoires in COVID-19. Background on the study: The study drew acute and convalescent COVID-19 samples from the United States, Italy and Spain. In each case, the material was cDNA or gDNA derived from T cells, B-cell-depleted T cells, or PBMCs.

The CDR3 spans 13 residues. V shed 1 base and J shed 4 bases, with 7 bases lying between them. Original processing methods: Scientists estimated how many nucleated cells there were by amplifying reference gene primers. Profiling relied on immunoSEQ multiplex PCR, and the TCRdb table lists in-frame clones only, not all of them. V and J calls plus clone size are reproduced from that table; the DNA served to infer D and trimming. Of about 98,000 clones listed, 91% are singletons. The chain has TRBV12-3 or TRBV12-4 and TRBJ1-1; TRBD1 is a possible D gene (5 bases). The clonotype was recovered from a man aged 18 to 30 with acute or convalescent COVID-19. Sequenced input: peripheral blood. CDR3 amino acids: CASSLVRGTEAFF. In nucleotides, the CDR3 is TGTGCCAGCAGTTTAGTTAGGGGCACTGAAGCTTTCTTT.